This TCR beta chain is drawn from a study of blood T cell repertoires in COVID-19. Using immunoSEQ multiplex PCR, the repertoire was profiled, and TCRdb retains in-frame clones only, with some absent. This sample has just over 65,000 clones, with 75% to 90% found just once. This clone was seen only a few times. Looked up from germline, CDR1 is SSHAT and CDR2 is FNYEAQ (reference sequence). V lost 5 bases to trimming and J lost 0 bases, with 10 bases between them. The CDR3 runs to 15 residues. The sequencing sample was made of peripheral blood. The clonotype was recovered from a man aged 30 to 39 with acute or convalescent COVID-19. The rearrangement links TRBV7-7 to TRBJ2-2, with D hard to call. The CDR3 sequence is CASSPTDPNTGELFF. The CDR3 DNA is TGTGCCAGCAGCCCGACTGATCCGAACACCGGGGAGCTGTTTTTT.